What follows describes a single TCR beta chain. Its matching antigen is unknown. The V and J ends lost 1 base and 0 bases respectively, with 12 bases between them. This CDR3 has 16 amino acids. Germline CDR1 and CDR2: SGHVS and FQNEAQ. The record originates from a study of T cell responses to AZD1222 COVID-19 vaccine. Only in-frame clones appear in the TCRdb table, and some are missing; sequencing was by immunoSEQ multiplex PCR. The sample carries about 86,000 clones, 88% recorded once. Findings and limits, study-wide: Without day 14 samples, only post-peak T cell repertoires were studied.

This chain connects TRBV7-8 to TRBJ1-1, with a tentative D call TRBD1 (5 bases). The starting material was peripheral blood, obtained 28 days after the second AZD1222 dose. The sequence was obtained from an adult who received the AZD1222 COVID-19 vaccine. CDR3 nucleotide sequence: TGTGCCAGCAGCTTAGGGGGCAGGCGGGTGAACACTGAAGCTTTCTTT. It is translated as CASSLGGRRVNTEAFF.